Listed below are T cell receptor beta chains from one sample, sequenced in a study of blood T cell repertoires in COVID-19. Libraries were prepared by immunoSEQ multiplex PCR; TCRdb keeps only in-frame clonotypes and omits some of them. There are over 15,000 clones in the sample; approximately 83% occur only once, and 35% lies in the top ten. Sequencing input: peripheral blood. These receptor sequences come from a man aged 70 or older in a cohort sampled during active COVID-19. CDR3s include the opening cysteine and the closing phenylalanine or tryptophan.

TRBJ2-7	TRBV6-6	CASSYSTSGSGYEQYF
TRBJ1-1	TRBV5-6	CASSLARVNTEAFF
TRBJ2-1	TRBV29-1	CSVASASSYNEQFF
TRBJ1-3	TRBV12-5	CASRGVGNTIYF
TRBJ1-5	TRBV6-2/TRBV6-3	CASSYPGQPVYNQPQHF
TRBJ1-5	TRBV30	CAWRGTGVNQPQHF
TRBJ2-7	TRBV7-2	CASSLAGRTGDEQYF
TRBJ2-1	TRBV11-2	CASSQPGQGGDEQFF
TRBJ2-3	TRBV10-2	CASSPLAVADTQYF
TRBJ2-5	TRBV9	CASSVAGSGRGETQYF
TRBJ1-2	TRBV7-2	CASSLGQGVNYGYTF
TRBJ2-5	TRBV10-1	CASRLGQGKWETQYF
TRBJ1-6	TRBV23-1	CASTGQQSNSLRSSYNSPLHF
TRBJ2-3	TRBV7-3	CASSLSLVRTDTQYF
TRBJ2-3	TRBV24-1	CATSDLGGGDTQYF
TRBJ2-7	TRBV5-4	CASSPGHRSSYEQYF